A selection of T cell receptor beta chains follows, all from one sample in a study of blood T cell repertoires in COVID-19. Measured with immunoSEQ multiplex PCR; TCRdb has only the in-frame clones, and not every one. This table has approximately 12,000 clones, 90% appearing once. Sequences were obtained from peripheral blood. The receptors stem from a man in his 70s with active COVID-19. Each CDR3 is given with its conserved first and last residue.

j_gene,len,v_gene,CDR3aa
TRBJ2-5,17,TRBV11-3,CASSLEGSGGRQETQYF
TRBJ1-1,13,TRBV10-1,CASSESGNTEAFF
TRBJ1-1,12,TRBV2,CASSFMLETAFF
TRBJ2-3,13,TRBV7-2,CASKRGSTDTQYF
TRBJ2-5,12,TRBV2,CASGGVRETQYF
TRBJ1-6,15,TRBV11-2,CASSLSRGGDSPLHF
TRBJ2-2,18,TRBV7-6,CASSLEAASGGYAGELFF
TRBJ2-7,14,TRBV18,CASSRGGTSYEQYF
TRBJ1-3,15,TRBV5-1,CASSPGGYTGNTIYF
TRBJ2-1,14,TRBV19,CASSLPGSGDEQFF
TRBJ2-3,16,TRBV10-3,CAISEGLAGLTDTQYF
TRBJ2-2,13,TRBV18,CASSPRETGELFF